This T cell receptor beta chain was recovered during a study of cytomegalovirus exposure and HLA in healthy donors. Study context: The 120 million or so unique TCR beta sequences, from approximately 170 million T cells, were found by an earlier analysis. Overall study findings and caveats: Within an earlier analysis, most TCR beta V segments proved productive either about 90% or about 30% of the time.

PCR used 60 Vbeta primers and 13 Jbeta primers. TCRdb's copy holds only in-frame clones and misses some; the assay was immunoSEQ multiplex PCR. The sample has about 99,000 clones; over 75% are singletons. The table lists this clone with a few counts. Antigen: not known. The same CDR3 also results from other DNA sequences found in this sample. The CDR3 length is 15 residues. V gave up 0 bases and J gave up 6 bases; unmatched junction bases: 5. CDR1 is SGHRS and CDR2 is YFSETQ in the germline V gene. This chain connects TRBV5-1 to TRBJ1-5, with TRBD1 matching 8 bases. Sequenced: PBMCs. The receptor was isolated from a man aged 35-49 years in good health and CMV-seronegative. CDR3 sequence: CASSLAGQGGQPQHF. The CDR3 nucleotides are TGCGCCAGCAGCTTGGCTGGACAGGGCGGTCAGCCCCAGCATTTT.